This T cell receptor beta chain was recorded in a study of blood T cell repertoires in COVID-19. Study details: Samples representing acute and convalescent COVID-19 were sourced from the United States, Italy and Spain. T cells, B-cell-depleted T cells, or PBMCs provided the cDNA or gDNA that served as material.

Original handling: Amplification with reference gene primers provided the estimates of nucleated cell counts. Clones were read by immunoSEQ multiplex PCR, and TCRdb kept only the in-frame ones, dropping some. The V and J calls and clone size are taken from that table; D and trimming were inferred from the DNA. The sample carries some 200,000 clones, about 80% recorded once. The sequence was collected from a woman aged 60-75 years with acute or convalescent COVID-19. Sequencing was done on a sample of peripheral blood.

CDR3 sequence reads: CASSGTSYEQYF. The CDR3 nucleotides are TGTGCCAGCTCCGGGACTAGTTACGAGCAGTACTTC. The chain joins TRBV18 to TRBJ2-7; 8 nucleotides agree with TRBD2. The V gene end was trimmed by 6 bases and the J gene end by 4 bases; junction bases not matched to a gene: 2. This CDR3 has 12 residues. Germline CDR1 and CDR2: KGHSH and LQKENI.